This is a list of T cell receptor beta chains from one sample in a study of cytomegalovirus exposure and HLA in healthy donors. Clones were sequenced by immunoSEQ multiplex PCR, and TCRdb holds only the in-frame ones, with some missing. The sample holds over 85,000 clones, around nine tenths seen once. Material: PBMCs. The receptors were gathered from a woman younger than 30 in good health and CMV-seronegative. CDR3s include the opening cysteine and the closing phenylalanine or tryptophan. A D gene is named only where the DNA matches it firmly. Clone size appears in some rows only: once, few, many, or a class for an expanded clone.

d_call: TRBD1
j_call: TRBJ2-3
clone_size: NA
v_call: TRBV18
cdr3_nt: TGTGCCAGCTCACCGGGACAGGCAGACACAGATACGCAGTATTTT
cdr3_aa: CASSPGQADTDTQYF

d_call: TRBD2
j_call: TRBJ2-5
clone_size: NA
v_call: TRBV5-1
cdr3_nt: TGCGCCAGCAGCTTGCTAGCGGGAGCTCCAGAGACCCAGTACTTC
cdr3_aa: CASSLLAGAPETQYF

d_call: NA
j_call: TRBJ1-1
clone_size: once
v_call: TRBV4-3
cdr3_nt: TGCGCCAGCAATAAGCCCACAGGGATTGAGCGAATGAACACTGAAGCTTTCTTT
cdr3_aa: CASNKPTGIERMNTEAFF

d_call: NA
j_call: TRBJ2-7
clone_size: NA
v_call: TRBV7-9
cdr3_nt: TGTGCCAGCAGCTCCCCTATACCGGGACCCTCGGAGGGGCAGTACTTC
cdr3_aa: CASSSPIPGPSEGQYF

d_call: TRBD1
j_call: TRBJ2-7
clone_size: NA
v_call: TRBV29-1
cdr3_nt: TGCAGCGTTAAAACAGGGGGCAAATCCTACGAGCAGTACTTC
cdr3_aa: CSVKTGGKSYEQYF

d_call: NA
j_call: TRBJ2-1
clone_size: NA
v_call: TRBV19
cdr3_nt: TGTGCCAGTAGTCCTCCTCGAGGCTCACCATCCCATAATGAGCAGTTCTTC
cdr3_aa: CASSPPRGSPSHNEQFF

d_call: NA
j_call: TRBJ2-3
clone_size: NA
v_call: TRBV29-1
cdr3_nt: TGCAGCGTTGAGGGGACTCAGCGTGGGGATACGCAGTATTTT
cdr3_aa: CSVEGTQRGDTQYF

d_call: TRBD1
j_call: TRBJ2-7
clone_size: NA
v_call: TRBV18
cdr3_nt: TGTGCCAGCTCTCCTGGACAGGGGGTAATCTACGAGCAGTACTTC
cdr3_aa: CASSPGQGVIYEQYF

d_call: NA
j_call: TRBJ1-1
clone_size: NA
v_call: TRBV6-5
cdr3_nt: TGTGCCACGGGGAGAACGAACACTGAAGCTTTCTTT
cdr3_aa: CATGRTNTEAFF

d_call: NA
j_call: TRBJ2-3
clone_size: NA
v_call: TRBV7-8
cdr3_nt: TGTGCCAGCAGCTCCCAGATTGCAGATACGCAGTATTTT
cdr3_aa: CASSSQIADTQYF

d_call: TRBD1
j_call: TRBJ2-7
clone_size: NA
v_call: TRBV28
cdr3_nt: TGTGCCAGCGGGTCACAGGGGGCTATCTACGAGCAGTACTTC
cdr3_aa: CASGSQGAIYEQYF

d_call: TRBD2
j_call: TRBJ2-3
clone_size: NA
v_call: TRBV5-1
cdr3_nt: TGCGCCAGCAGCTTGGTTGGCGGGAGACACACAGATACGCAGTATTTT
cdr3_aa: CASSLVGGRHTDTQYF

d_call: TRBD1
j_call: TRBJ2-5
clone_size: NA
v_call: TRBV5-6
cdr3_nt: TGTGCCAGCAGTGTTGGGACAGGGGGGGGCCAAGAGACCCAGTACTTC
cdr3_aa: CASSVGTGGGQETQYF

d_call: NA
j_call: TRBJ2-2
clone_size: NA
v_call: TRBV5-1
cdr3_nt: TGCGCCAGCAGCTTGGCAGCCGCCGGGTACACCGGGGAGCTGTTTTTT
cdr3_aa: CASSLAAAGYTGELFF

d_call: NA
j_call: TRBJ2-7
clone_size: NA
v_call: TRBV28
cdr3_nt: TGTGCCAGCAGTTCCCCCGGGAAAAAAACCACCTACGAGCAGTACTTC
cdr3_aa: CASSSPGKKTTYEQYF

d_call: NA
j_call: TRBJ2-5
clone_size: NA
v_call: TRBV13
cdr3_nt: TGTGCCAGCAGTCCCCGTTCGGGAGCGGGCGGGGACCAAGAGACCCAGTACTTC
cdr3_aa: CASSPRSGAGGDQETQYF

d_call: TRBD1
j_call: TRBJ1-1
clone_size: NA
v_call: TRBV2
cdr3_nt: TGTGCCAGCAGTGCGGAGACAGGGGGAAATACTGAAGCTTTCTTT
cdr3_aa: CASSAETGGNTEAFF

d_call: TRBD1
j_call: TRBJ2-5
clone_size: NA
v_call: TRBV7-9
cdr3_nt: TGTGCCAGCAGTTCAGGGGGTCGAGCGGCACAAGAGACCCAGTACTTC
cdr3_aa: CASSSGGRAAQETQYF

d_call: NA
j_call: TRBJ2-7
clone_size: NA
v_call: TRBV11-2
cdr3_nt: TGTGCCAGCATACGGAGCGCTTACTCCTACGAGCAGTACTTC
cdr3_aa: CASIRSAYSYEQYF

d_call: NA
j_call: TRBJ1-1
clone_size: few
v_call: TRBV30
cdr3_nt: TGTGCCTGGAGTGAGGCAGGCCTTGAAGCTTTCTTT
cdr3_aa: CAWSEAGLEAFF

d_call: NA
j_call: TRBJ1-1
clone_size: NA
v_call: TRBV6-5
cdr3_nt: TGTGCCAGCAGGGCAGGGCTGAACACTGAAGCTTTCTTT
cdr3_aa: CASRAGLNTEAFF

d_call: TRBD1
j_call: TRBJ1-3
clone_size: NA
v_call: TRBV30
cdr3_nt: TGTGCCTGGAGTGCGACAGGGTCTGGAAACACCATATATTTT
cdr3_aa: CAWSATGSGNTIYF

d_call: NA
j_call: TRBJ2-7
clone_size: NA
v_call: TRBV6-1
cdr3_nt: TGTGCCAGCAGTGAAAGAGAAGGGGGTTACGAGCAGTACTTC
cdr3_aa: CASSEREGGYEQYF

d_call: TRBD1
j_call: TRBJ1-5
clone_size: NA
v_call: TRBV19
cdr3_nt: TGTGCCAGTAGTACAAAACCTGACCAGGGGGCCGGCAATCAGCCCCAGCATTTT
cdr3_aa: CASSTKPDQGAGNQPQHF

d_call: TRBD1
j_call: TRBJ1-1
clone_size: NA
v_call: TRBV15
cdr3_nt: TGTGCCACCAGCAATACCGGGACAGGGTCTGAAGCTTTCTTT
cdr3_aa: CATSNTGTGSEAFF

d_call: NA
j_call: TRBJ2-5
clone_size: NA
v_call: TRBV19
cdr3_nt: TGTGCCAGTAGGGTTGGGCAGGGGGAGGTGGAGACCCAGTACTTC
cdr3_aa: CASRVGQGEVETQYF

d_call: NA
j_call: TRBJ1-5
clone_size: NA
v_call: TRBV6-1
cdr3_nt: TGTGCCAGCAGTGACAGGGTCACGGAGCCCCAGCATTTT
cdr3_aa: CASSDRVTEPQHF

d_call: NA
j_call: TRBJ2-5
clone_size: NA
v_call: TRBV6-1
cdr3_nt: TGTGCCAGCAGTCTTATAATGAGACTACTGTACTTC
cdr3_aa: CASSLIMRLLYF

d_call: NA
j_call: TRBJ2-7
clone_size: NA
v_call: TRBV5-4
cdr3_nt: TGTGCCAGCAGCCGAAAGACTAGCTCCTACGAGCAGTACTTC
cdr3_aa: CASSRKTSSYEQYF

d_call: NA
j_call: TRBJ2-1
clone_size: NA
v_call: TRBV27
cdr3_nt: TGTGCCAGCAGCTACGAGGGTTACAATGAGCAGTTCTTC
cdr3_aa: CASSYEGYNEQFF

d_call: NA
j_call: TRBJ1-2
clone_size: NA
v_call: TRBV5-5
cdr3_nt: TGTGCCAGCAGGTCCAGGGGTAGGGTGGAAATCTATGGCTACACCTTC
cdr3_aa: CASRSRGRVEIYGYTF

d_call: NA
j_call: TRBJ2-7
clone_size: NA
v_call: TRBV28
cdr3_nt: TGTGCCAGCAGTTTAAGGTTAGCGGAGGCCTACGAGCAGTACTTC
cdr3_aa: CASSLRLAEAYEQYF

d_call: NA
j_call: TRBJ1-5
clone_size: NA
v_call: TRBV19
cdr3_nt: TGTGCCAGTAGTACAGCGTTCCTTCAGCCCCAGCATTTT
cdr3_aa: CASSTAFLQPQHF

d_call: NA
j_call: TRBJ2-3
clone_size: NA
v_call: TRBV6-4
cdr3_nt: TGTGCCAGCAGTCCTGAGACAGGCACAGATACGCAGTATTTT
cdr3_aa: CASSPETGTDTQYF

d_call: NA
j_call: TRBJ2-7
clone_size: NA
v_call: TRBV28
cdr3_nt: TGTGCCAGCAGTTTAAGTAGGCAGGGCTACGAGCAGTACTTC
cdr3_aa: CASSLSRQGYEQYF

d_call: TRBD1
j_call: TRBJ2-5
clone_size: NA
v_call: TRBV5-1
cdr3_nt: TGCGCCAGCAGCTTCGGGACAGGGAGGTTTGAGACCCAGTACTTC
cdr3_aa: CASSFGTGRFETQYF